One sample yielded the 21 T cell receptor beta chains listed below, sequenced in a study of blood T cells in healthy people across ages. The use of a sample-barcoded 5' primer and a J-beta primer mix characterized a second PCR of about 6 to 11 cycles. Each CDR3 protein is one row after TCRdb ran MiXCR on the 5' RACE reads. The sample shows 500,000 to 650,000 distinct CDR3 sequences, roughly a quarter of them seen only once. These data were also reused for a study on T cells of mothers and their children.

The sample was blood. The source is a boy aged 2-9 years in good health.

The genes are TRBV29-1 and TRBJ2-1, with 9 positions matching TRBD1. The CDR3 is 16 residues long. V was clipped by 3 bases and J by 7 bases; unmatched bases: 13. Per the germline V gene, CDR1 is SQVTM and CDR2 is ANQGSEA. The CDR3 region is CSVESVQGQGDNEQFF. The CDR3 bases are TGCAGCGTTGAGTCCGTTCAGGGACAGGGAGATAATGAGCAGTTCTTC.

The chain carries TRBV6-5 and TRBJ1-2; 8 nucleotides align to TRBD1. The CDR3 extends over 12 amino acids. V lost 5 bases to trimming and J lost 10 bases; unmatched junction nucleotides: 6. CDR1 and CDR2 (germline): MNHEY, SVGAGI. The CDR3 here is CASSRTGGDYTF. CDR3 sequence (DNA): TGTGCCAGCAGTCGTACAGGGGGTGACTACACCTTC.

CDR3 sequence: CASSAYRGLEGEAFF. In DNA, the CDR3 is TGTGCCAGCAGCGCATACAGGGGGCTGGAGGGTGAAGCTTTCTTT. The chain links TRBV7-2 to TRBJ1-1; the match to TRBD1 covers 9 bases. V lost 5 bases to trimming and J lost 7 bases; unmatched junction nucleotides: 11. The CDR3 is 15 amino acids. Germline loops: CDR1 SGHTA, CDR2 FQGNSA.

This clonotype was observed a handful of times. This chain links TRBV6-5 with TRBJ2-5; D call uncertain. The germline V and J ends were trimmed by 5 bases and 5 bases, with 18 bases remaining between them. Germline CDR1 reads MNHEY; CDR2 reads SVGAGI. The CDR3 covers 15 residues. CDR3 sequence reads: CASSPVGSLGETQYF. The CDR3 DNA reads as TGTGCCAGCAGTCCTGTGGGCTCATTGGGGGAGACCCAGTACTTC.

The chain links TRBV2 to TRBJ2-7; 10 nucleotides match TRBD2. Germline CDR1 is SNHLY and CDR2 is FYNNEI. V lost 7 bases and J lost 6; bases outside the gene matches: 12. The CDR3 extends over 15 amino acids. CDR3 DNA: TGTGCCAGCAAGCGGGAGGGGAGGGCCCTCGGCGAGCAGTACTTC. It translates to CASKREGRALGEQYF. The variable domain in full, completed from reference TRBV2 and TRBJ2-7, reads EPEVTQTPSHQVTQMGQEVILRCVPISNHLYFYWYRQILGQKVEFLVSFYNNEISEKSEIFDDQFSVERPDGSNFTLKIRSTKLEDSAMYFCASKREGRALGEQYFGPGTRLTVT.

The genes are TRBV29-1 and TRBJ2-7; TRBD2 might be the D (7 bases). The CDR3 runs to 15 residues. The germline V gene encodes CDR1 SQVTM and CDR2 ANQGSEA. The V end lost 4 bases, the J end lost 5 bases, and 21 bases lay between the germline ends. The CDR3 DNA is TGCAGCGTTGTTCCCGGGGGGCGCCCTACCCACGAGCAGTACTTC. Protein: CSVVPGGRPTHEQYF.

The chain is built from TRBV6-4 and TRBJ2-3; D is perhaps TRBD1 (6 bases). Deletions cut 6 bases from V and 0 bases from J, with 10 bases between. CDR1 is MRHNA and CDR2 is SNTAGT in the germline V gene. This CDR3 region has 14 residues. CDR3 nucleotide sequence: TGTGCCAGCAGACTTCAGGGGAGCACAGATACGCAGTATTTT. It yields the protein CASRLQGSTDTQYF.

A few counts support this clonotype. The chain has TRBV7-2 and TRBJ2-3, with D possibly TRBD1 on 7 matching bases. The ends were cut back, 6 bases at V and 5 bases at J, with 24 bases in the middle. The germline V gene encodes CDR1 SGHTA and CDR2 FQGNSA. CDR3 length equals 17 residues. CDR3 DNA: TGTGCCAGCAGTCGCGGCGGGACAGCCACCCTGGGAGATACGCAGTATTTT. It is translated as CASSRGGTATLGDTQYF.

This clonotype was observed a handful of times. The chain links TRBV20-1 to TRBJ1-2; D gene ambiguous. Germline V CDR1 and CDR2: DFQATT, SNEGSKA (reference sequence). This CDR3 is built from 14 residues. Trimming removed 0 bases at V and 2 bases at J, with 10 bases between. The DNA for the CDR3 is TGCAGTGCTAGAGATAGTCGGGGAAACTATGGCTACACCTTC. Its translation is CSARDSRGNYGYTF.

CDR3 residues: CASSTEREAYNEQFF. CDR3 sequence (DNA): TGTGCCAGCAGTACCGAGCGGGAGGCCTACAATGAGCAGTTCTTC. V gene TRBV27 combines with J gene TRBJ2-1; 9 bases map to TRBD2. J gave up 2 bases and V 5 bases, and 4 bases lay outside the gene matches. Germline CDR1 reads MNHEY; CDR2 reads SMNVEV (reference sequence). This CDR3 has 15 residues.

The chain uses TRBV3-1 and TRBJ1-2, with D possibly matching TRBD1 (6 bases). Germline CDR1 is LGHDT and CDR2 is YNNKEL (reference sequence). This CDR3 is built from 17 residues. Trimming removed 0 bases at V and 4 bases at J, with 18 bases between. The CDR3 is CASSQDGWDNRAYGYTF. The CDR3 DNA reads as TGTGCCAGCAGCCAAGATGGGTGGGACAATCGTGCCTATGGCTACACCTTC.

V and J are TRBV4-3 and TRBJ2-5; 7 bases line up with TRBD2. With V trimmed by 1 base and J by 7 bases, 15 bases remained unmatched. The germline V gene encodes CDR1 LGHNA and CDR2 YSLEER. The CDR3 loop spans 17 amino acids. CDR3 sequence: CASSQAAVAGVQGTQYF. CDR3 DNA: TGCGCCAGCAGCCAAGCGGCAGTTGCGGGAGTGCAGGGGACCCAGTACTTC.

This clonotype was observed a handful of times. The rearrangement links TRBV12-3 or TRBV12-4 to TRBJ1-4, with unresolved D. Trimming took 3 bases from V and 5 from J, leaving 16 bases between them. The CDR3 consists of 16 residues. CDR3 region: CASSFFPALANEKLFF. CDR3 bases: TGTGCCAGCAGTTTCTTCCCCGCCCTGGCGAATGAAAAACTGTTTTTT.

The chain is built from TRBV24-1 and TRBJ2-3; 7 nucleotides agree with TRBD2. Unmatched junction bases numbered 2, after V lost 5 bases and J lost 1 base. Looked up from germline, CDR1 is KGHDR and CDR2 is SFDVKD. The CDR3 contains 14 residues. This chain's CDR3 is CATSGTSGTDTQYF. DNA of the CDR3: TGTGCCACCAGTGGCACTAGCGGCACAGATACGCAGTATTTT.

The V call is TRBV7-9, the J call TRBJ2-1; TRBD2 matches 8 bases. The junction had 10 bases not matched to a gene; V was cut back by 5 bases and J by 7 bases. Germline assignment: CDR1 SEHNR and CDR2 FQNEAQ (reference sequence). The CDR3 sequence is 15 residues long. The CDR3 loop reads CASSPPAGAGNEQFF. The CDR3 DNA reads TGTGCCAGCAGCCCCCCAGCGGGGGCGGGGAATGAGCAGTTCTTC.

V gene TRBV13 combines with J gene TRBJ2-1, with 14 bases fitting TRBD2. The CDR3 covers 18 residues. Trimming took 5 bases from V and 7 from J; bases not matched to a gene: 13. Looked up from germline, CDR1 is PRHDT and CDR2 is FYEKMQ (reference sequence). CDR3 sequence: CASSATSGTSGSLNEQFF. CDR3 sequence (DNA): TGTGCCAGCAGCGCAACCTCCGGGACTAGCGGGAGCTTAAATGAGCAGTTCTTC.

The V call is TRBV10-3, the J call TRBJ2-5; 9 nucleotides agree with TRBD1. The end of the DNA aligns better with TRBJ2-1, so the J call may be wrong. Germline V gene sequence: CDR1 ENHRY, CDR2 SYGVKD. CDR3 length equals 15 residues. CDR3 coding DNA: TGTGCCATCAGTCCGTCCCGGGACAGGGAAAATGAGCAGTTCTTC. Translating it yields CAISPSRDRENEQFF.

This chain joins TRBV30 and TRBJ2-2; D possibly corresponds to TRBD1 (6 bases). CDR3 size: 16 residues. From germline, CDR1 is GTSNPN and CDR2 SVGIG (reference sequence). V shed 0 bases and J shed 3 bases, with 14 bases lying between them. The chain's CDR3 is CAWSVMAGADTGELFF. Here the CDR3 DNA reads TGTGCCTGGAGTGTAATGGCAGGGGCGGACACCGGGGAGCTGTTTTTT.

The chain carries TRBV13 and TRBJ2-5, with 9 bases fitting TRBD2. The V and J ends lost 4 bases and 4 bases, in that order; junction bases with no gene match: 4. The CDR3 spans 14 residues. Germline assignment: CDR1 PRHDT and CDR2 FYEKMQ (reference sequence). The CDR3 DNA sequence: TGTGCCAGCAGCTCCCGCGGGAGGGGAGAGACCCAGTACTTC. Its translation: CASSSRGRGETQYF.

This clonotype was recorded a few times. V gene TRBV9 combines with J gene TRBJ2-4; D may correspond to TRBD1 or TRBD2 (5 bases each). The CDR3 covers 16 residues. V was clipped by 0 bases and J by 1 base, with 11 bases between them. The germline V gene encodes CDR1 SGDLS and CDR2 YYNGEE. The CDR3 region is CASSVGGDEAKNIQYF. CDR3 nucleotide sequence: TGTGCCAGCAGCGTAGGAGGGGACGAGGCCAAAAACATTCAGTACTTC.

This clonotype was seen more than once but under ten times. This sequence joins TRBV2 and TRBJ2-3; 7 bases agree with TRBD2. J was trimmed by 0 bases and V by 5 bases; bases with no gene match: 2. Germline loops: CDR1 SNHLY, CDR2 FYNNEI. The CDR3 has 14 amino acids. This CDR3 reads CASSLAVSTDTQYF. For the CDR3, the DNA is TGTGCCAGCAGTCTAGCGGTTAGCACAGATACGCAGTATTTT.